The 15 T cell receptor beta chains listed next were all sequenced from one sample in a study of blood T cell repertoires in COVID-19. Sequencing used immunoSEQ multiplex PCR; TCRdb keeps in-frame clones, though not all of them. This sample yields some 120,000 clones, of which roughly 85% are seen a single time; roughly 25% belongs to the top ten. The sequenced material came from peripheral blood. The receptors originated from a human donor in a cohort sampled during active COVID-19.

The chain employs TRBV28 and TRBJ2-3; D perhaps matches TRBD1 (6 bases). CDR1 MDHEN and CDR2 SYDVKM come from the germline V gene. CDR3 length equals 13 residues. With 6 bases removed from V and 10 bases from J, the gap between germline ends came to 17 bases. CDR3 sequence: CASRGQLGFAQYF. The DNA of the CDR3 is TGTGCCAGCAGAGGACAGTTAGGGTTCGCGCAGTATTTT.

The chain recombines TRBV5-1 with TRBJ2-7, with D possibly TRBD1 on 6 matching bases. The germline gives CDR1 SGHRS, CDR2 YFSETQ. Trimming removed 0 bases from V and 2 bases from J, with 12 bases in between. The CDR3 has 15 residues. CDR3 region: CASSLVVGGPYEQYF. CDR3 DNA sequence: TGCGCCAGCAGCTTGGTTGTAGGGGGACCCTACGAGCAGTACTTC.

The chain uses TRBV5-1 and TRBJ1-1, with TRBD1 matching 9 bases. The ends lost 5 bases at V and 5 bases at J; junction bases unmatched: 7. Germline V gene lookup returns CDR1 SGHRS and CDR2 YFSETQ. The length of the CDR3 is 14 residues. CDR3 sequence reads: CASSYTGGRTEAFF. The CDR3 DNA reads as TGCGCCAGCAGTTACACAGGGGGCAGAACTGAAGCTTTCTTT.

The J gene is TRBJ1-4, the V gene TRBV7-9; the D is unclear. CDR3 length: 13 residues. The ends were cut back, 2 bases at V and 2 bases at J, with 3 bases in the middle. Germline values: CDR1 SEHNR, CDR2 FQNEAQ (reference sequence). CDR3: CASSLLTNEKLFF. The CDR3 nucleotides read TGTGCCAGCAGCTTACTTACTAATGAAAAACTGTTTTTT.

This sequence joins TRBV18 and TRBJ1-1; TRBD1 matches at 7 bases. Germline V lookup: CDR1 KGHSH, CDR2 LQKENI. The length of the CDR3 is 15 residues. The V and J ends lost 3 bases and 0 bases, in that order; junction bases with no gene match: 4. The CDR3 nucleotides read TGTGCCAGCTCACCTTATGGACAGGTGAACACTGAAGCTTTCTTT. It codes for CASSPYGQVNTEAFF.

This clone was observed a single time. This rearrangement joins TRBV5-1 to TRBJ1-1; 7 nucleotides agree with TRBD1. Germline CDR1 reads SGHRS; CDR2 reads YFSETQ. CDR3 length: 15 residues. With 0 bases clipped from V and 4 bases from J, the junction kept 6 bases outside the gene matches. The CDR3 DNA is TGCGCCAGCAGCTTGGGACAGGGAGGACCCACTGAAGCTTTCTTT. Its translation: CASSLGQGGPTEAFF.

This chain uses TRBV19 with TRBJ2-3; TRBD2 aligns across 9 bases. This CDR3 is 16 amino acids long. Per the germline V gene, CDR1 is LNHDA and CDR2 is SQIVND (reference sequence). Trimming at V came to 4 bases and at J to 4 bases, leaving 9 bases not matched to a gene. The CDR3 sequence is CASSTAGRGGPDTQYF. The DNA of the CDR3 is TGTGCCAGTAGTACCGCGGGGCGGGGGGGGCCAGATACGCAGTATTTT.

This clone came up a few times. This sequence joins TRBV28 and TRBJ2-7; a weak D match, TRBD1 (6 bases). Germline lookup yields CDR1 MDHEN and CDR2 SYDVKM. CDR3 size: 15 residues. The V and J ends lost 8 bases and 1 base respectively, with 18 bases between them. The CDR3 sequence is CASSLDGGQSYEQYF. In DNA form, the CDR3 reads TGTGCCAGCTCCTTGGATGGAGGACAGTCCTACGAGCAGTACTTC.

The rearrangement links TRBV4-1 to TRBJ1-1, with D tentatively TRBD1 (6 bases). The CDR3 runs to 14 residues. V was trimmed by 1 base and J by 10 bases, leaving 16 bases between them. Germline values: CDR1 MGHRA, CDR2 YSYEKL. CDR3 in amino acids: CASSQGPGGRVAFF. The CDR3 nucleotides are TGCGCCAGCAGCCAAGGACCGGGGGGGCGCGTAGCTTTCTTT.

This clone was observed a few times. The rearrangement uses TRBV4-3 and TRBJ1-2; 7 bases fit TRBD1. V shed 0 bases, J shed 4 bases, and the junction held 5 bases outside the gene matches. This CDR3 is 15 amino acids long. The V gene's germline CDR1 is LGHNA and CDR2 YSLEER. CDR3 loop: CASSQDSQGGYGYTF. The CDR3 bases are TGCGCCAGCAGCCAAGATTCCCAGGGGGGCTATGGCTACACCTTC.

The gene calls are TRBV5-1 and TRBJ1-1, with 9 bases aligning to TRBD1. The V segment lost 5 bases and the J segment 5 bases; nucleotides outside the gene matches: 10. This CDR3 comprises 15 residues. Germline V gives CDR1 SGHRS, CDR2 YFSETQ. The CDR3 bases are TGCGCCAGCAGTTCAGACACAGGGGGCAAGACTGAAGCTTTCTTT. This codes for CASSSDTGGKTEAFF. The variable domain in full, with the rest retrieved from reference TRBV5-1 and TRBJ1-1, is KAGVTQTPRYLIKTRGQQVTLSCSPISGHRSVSWYQQTPGQGLQFLFEYFSETQRNKGNFPGRFSGRQFSNSRSEMNVSTLELGDSALYLCASSSDTGGKTEAFFGQGTRLTVV.

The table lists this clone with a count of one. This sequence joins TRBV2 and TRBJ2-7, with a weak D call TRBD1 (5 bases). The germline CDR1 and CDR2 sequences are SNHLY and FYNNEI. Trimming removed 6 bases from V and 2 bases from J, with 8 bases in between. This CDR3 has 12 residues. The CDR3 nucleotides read TGTGCCAGCAGCCAGGGTGCCTACGAGCAGTACTTC. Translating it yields CASSQGAYEQYF.

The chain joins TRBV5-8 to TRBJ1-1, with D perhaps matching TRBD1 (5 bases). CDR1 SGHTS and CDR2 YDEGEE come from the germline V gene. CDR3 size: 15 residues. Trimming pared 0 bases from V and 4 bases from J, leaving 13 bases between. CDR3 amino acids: CASSLGLGPFTEAFF. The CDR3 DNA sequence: TGTGCCAGCAGCTTGGGGTTGGGGCCGTTCACTGAAGCTTTCTTT.

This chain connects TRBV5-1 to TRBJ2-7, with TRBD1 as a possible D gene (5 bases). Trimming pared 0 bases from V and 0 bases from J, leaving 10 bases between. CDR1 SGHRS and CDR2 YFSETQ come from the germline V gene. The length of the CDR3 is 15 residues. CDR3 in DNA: TGCGCCAGCAGCTTGGACAGGTATTACTCCTACGAGCAGTACTTC. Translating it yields CASSLDRYYSYEQYF.

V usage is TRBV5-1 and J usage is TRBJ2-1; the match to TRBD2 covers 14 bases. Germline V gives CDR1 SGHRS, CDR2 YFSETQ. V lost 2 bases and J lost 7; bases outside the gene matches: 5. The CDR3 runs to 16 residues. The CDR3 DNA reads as TGCGCCAGCAGCTTTGAGGGGACTAGCGGGAGAAATGAGCAGTTCTTC. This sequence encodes CASSFEGTSGRNEQFF.